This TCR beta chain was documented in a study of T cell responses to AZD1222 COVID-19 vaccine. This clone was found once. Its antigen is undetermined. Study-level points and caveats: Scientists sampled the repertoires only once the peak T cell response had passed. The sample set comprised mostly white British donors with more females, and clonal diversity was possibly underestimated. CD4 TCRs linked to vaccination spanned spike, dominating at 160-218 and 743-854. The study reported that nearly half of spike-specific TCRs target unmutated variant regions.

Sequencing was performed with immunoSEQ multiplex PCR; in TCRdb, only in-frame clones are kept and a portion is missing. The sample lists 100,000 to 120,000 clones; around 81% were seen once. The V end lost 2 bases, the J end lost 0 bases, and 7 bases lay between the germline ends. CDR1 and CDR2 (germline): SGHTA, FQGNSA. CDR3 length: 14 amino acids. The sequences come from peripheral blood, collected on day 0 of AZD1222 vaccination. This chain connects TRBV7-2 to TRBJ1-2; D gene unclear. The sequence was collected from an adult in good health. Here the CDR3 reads CASSLTISNYGYTF. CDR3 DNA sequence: TGTGCCAGCAGCTTAACGATTTCTAACTATGGCTACACCTTC.